These 18 T cell receptor beta chains share one sample of origin, sequenced in a study of yellow fever vaccine responses in identical twins. TCRdb recomputed calls from the RT-PCR reads with MiXCR, one row per CDR3 protein. The table has about 3,900 distinct CDR3 sequences, 73% seen once; the top ten hold approximately 8%. The material was T cells from blood (PBMCs), unsorted or a sorted subset (not recorded which), obtained before or after yellow fever vaccination (not recorded which). These receptor sequences come from a woman between 18 and 29 years old who received the yellow fever vaccine.

This chain connects TRBV3-1 to TRBJ2-1; D not resolved. Germline V gene data show CDR1 as LGHDT and CDR2 as YNNKEL (reference sequence). The CDR3 sequence is 13 residues long. The ends were cut back, 1 base at V and 10 bases at J, with 11 bases in the middle. The CDR3 DNA follows: TGTGCCAGCAGCCAAGCGGCGCGTCCGGAGCAGTTCTTC. It yields the protein CASSQAARPEQFF.

V is TRBV3-1 and J is TRBJ1-2; the match to TRBD1 covers 9 bases. The V gene's germline CDR1 is LGHDT and CDR2 YNNKEL (reference sequence). The CDR3 is made up of 18 amino acids. J gave up 4 bases and V 6 bases, and 18 bases lay outside the gene matches. The DNA of the CDR3 is TGTGCCAGCAGTCAACAACGGGAGAGGGACAGGGTTTTCTATGGCTACACCTTC. Its protein is CASSQQRERDRVFYGYTF.

The chain joins TRBV6-1 to TRBJ1-2, with 11 bases identical to TRBD1. The CDR3 is made up of 14 amino acids. With 6 bases clipped from V and 7 bases from J, the junction kept 7 bases outside the gene matches. The germline V gene encodes CDR1 MNHNS and CDR2 SASEGT. The CDR3 spells CASSPGQGVGGYTF. The DNA for the CDR3 is TGTGCCAGCAGCCCGGGACAGGGGGTTGGTGGCTACACCTTC.

This sequence joins TRBV10-3 and TRBJ2-1; 9 nucleotides agree with TRBD1. Trimming took 10 bases from V and 9 from J; bases not matched to a gene: 4. Germline CDR1 ENHRY, CDR2 SYGVKD. The CDR3 has 11 residues. Here the CDR3 reads CATGQGSEQFF. Here the CDR3 DNA reads TGTGCCACCGGACAGGGGAGTGAGCAGTTCTTC.

V usage is TRBV15 and J usage is TRBJ2-1; possibly TRBD2 for D (6 bases). V was clipped by 4 bases and J by 9 bases, with 13 bases between them. The CDR3 consists of 13 residues. Germline-derived CDR1 and CDR2 are LNHNV and YYDKDF (reference sequence). The CDR3 nucleotides are TGTGCCACCAGCACGGGAGTTAGTCGTGAGCAGTTCTTC. Its translation is CATSTGVSREQFF. Complete variable domain (other parts from reference TRBV15 and TRBJ2-1): DAMVIQNPRYQVTQFGKPVTLSCSQTLNHNVMYWYQQKSSQAPKLLFHYYDKDFNNEADTPDNFQSRRPNTSFCFLDIRSPGLGDTAMYLCATSTGVSREQFFGPGTRLTVL.

The chain combines TRBV12-5 with TRBJ2-1; either TRBD1 or TRBD2 may fit D (5 bases each). Germline CDR1 LGHNT, CDR2 FRNRAP. The CDR3 is made up of 14 amino acids. Trimming stripped 1 base from V and 6 bases from J, with 10 bases between. The CDR3, as DNA: TGTGCTAGTGGTTTGGGGGGGTTATTCAATGAGCAGTTCTTC. The encoded protein is CASGLGGLFNEQFF.

This clonotype showed up just once. V is TRBV19 and J is TRBJ1-5, with D unclear. Germline assignment: CDR1 LNHDA and CDR2 SQIVND (reference sequence). With 3 bases removed from V and 3 bases from J, the gap between germline ends came to 9 bases. The CDR3 consists of 14 residues. This CDR3 is CASSMFISNQPQHF. Here the CDR3 DNA reads TGTGCCAGTAGTATGTTCATATCCAATCAGCCCCAGCATTTT.

This clonotype was seen once. The chain couples TRBV12-5 to TRBJ1-1; a possible D gene is TRBD1 (5 bases). V gave up 0 bases and J gave up 6 bases, with 17 bases separating them. From germline, CDR1 is LGHNT and CDR2 FRNRAP. The CDR3 spans 16 residues. CDR3 sequence: CASGLVMGPLPAEAFF. DNA for the CDR3: TGTGCTAGTGGTTTGGTAATGGGGCCATTACCGGCTGAAGCTTTCTTT.

This chain uses TRBV11-3 with TRBJ2-7; D uncertain. The germline V gene encodes CDR1 SGHNT and CDR2 YENEEA. The CDR3 spans 13 residues. The V and J ends lost 3 bases and 4 bases respectively, with 10 bases between them. The CDR3 is CASSFGGAYEQYF. In nucleotides, the CDR3 is TGTGCCAGCAGCTTTGGCGGTGCTTACGAGCAGTACTTC. Looking up the rest from reference TRBV11-3 and TRBJ2-7 gives the full variable domain: EAGVVQSPRYKIIEKKQPVAFWCNPISGHNTLYWYLQNLGQGPELLIRYENEEAVDDSQLPKDRFSAERLKGVDSTLKIQPAELGDSAVYLCASSFGGAYEQYFGPGTRLTVT.

This clonotype showed up just a few times. The chain combines TRBV6-2 or TRBV6-3 with TRBJ2-1, with 14 bases identical to TRBD2. Looked up from germline, CDR1 is MNHEY and CDR2 is SVGEGT. After removal of 0 bases from V and 6 bases from J, the junction contained 7 bases not matched to a gene. The CDR3 runs 18 residues. CDR3 in amino acids: CASSYSTSGRDSLNEQFF. The CDR3 DNA follows: TGTGCCAGCAGTTACTCGACTAGCGGGAGGGATTCCCTCAATGAGCAGTTCTTC.

The chain has TRBV11-2 and TRBJ1-2; 7 nucleotides match TRBD1. Germline V gene sequence: CDR1 SGHAT, CDR2 FQNNGV. With V trimmed by 5 bases and J by 7 bases, 13 bases remained unmatched. CDR3 length: 15 residues. CDR3 in DNA: TGTGCCAGCAGCCCGCAGGGGGAGCTATCGGGTGGCTACACCTTC. This codes for CASSPQGELSGGYTF.

The rearrangement uses TRBV7-6 and TRBJ2-7, with D unresolved. Germline CDR1 and CDR2: SGHVS and FNYEAQ. Trimming took 0 bases from V and 3 from J, leaving 6 bases between them. This CDR3 contains 13 residues. This CDR3 reads CASSLAGSYEQYF. CDR3 in DNA: TGTGCCAGCAGCTTAGCAGGCAGCTACGAGCAGTACTTC.

The chain uses TRBV11-3 and TRBJ2-1; 13 nucleotides line up with TRBD2. V gave up 5 bases and J gave up 10 bases; unmatched junction bases: 11. This CDR3 contains 16 residues. The germline gives CDR1 SGHNT, CDR2 YENEEA. The CDR3 nucleotides read TGTGCCAGCAGCCCCCGCACTAGCGGGAGGGCCGTCGAGCAGTTCTTC. As protein: CASSPRTSGRAVEQFF.

This chain links TRBV10-1 with TRBJ2-1; 15 positions agree with TRBD2. Trimming cost V 5 bases and J 1 base; bases outside gene matches: 6. The CDR3 is 18 residues long. Germline CDR1 is WNHNN and CDR2 is SYGVQD (reference sequence). CDR3 in DNA: TGCGCCAGCAGTCCAGGACTAGCGGGGGGGCCTTCCTACAATGAGCAGTTCTTC. This sequence encodes CASSPGLAGGPSYNEQFF.

The rearrangement links TRBV13 to TRBJ2-7, with 7 nucleotides matching TRBD2. Germline V gene lookup returns CDR1 PRHDT and CDR2 FYEKMQ (reference sequence). The CDR3 length is 15 residues. V gave up 4 bases and J gave up 2 bases; unmatched junction bases: 8. CDR3 sequence (DNA): TGTGCCAGCAGCTCTAGCGGTTGGTGGACCTACGAGCAGTACTTC. Amino acid sequence: CASSSSGWWTYEQYF.

This clonotype was detected a few times. The chain employs TRBV28 and TRBJ1-5; 8 nucleotides line up with TRBD1. Per the germline V gene, CDR1 is MDHEN and CDR2 is SYDVKM. With V trimmed by 4 bases and J by 6 bases, 11 bases remained unmatched. The CDR3 has 16 amino acids. CDR3 sequence (DNA): TGTGCCAGCAGTTCCCCAGGGGGCGGTTTGGGTCAGCCCCAGCATTTT. Protein sequence: CASSSPGGGLGQPQHF. The full variable domain, in which reference TRBV28 and TRBJ1-5 provide the parts outside the CDR3, is DVKVTQSSRYLVKRTGEKVFLECVQDMDHENMFWYRQDPGLGLRLIYFSYDVKMKEKGDIPEGYSVSREKKERFSLILESASTNQTSMYLCASSSPGGGLGQPQHFGDGTRLSIL.

The chain recombines TRBV11-1 with TRBJ2-1; TRBD1 agrees at 7 bases. Germline CDR1 SGHAT, CDR2 FQDESV (reference sequence). The CDR3 consists of 15 residues. Trimming at V came to 5 bases and at J to 4 bases, leaving 8 bases not matched to a gene. The CDR3 spells CASSQGQGDYNEQFF. The CDR3 DNA sequence: TGTGCCAGCAGCCAGGGGCAGGGGGATTACAATGAGCAGTTCTTC.

This CDR3 reads CASSPPGHFEAFF. In DNA, the CDR3 is TGCGCCAGCAGCCCCCCGGGGCACTTTGAAGCTTTCTTT. The chain couples TRBV4-1 to TRBJ1-1; perhaps TRBD1 as D (5 bases). The length of the CDR3 is 13 residues. V was cut by 4 bases and J by 7 bases, with 13 bases left in between. In germline, CDR1 is MGHRA, CDR2 YSYEKL.